The 27 T cell receptor beta chains below come from one sample, sequenced in a study of early T cells in non-severe SARS-CoV-2 infection. MiXCR, applied by TCRdb to the 5' RACE reads, yields one record per CDR3 protein. There are 60,000 to 65,000 distinct CDR3 sequences in the sample; more than 9% occur only once, and around 1.3% lies in the top ten. The specimen was whole blood. All receptors come from an adult who was a healthcare worker with PCR-confirmed SARS-CoV-2 infection or an uninfected control (not recorded which).

This CDR3 is CATTGSEGDTIYF. In nucleotides, the CDR3 is TGTGCCACCACCGGAAGCGAGGGAGACACCATATATTTT. V usage is TRBV24-1 and J usage is TRBJ1-3; D gene ambiguous. This CDR3 is 13 amino acids long. Trimming left V 8 bases short and J 8 bases short, with 15 bases between. The germline CDR1 and CDR2 sequences are KGHDR and SFDVKD.

This clonotype occurred many times. This sequence joins TRBV7-9 and TRBJ1-1; D is ambiguous. Germline CDR1 is SEHNR and CDR2 is FQNEAQ (reference sequence). The V end was cut by 3 bases, the J end by 7 bases, with 9 bases between. CDR3 size: 12 residues. The CDR3 region is CASSLSGSEAFF. The CDR3, as DNA: TGTGCCAGCAGCTTGAGTGGCAGTGAAGCTTTCTTT.

Only a few counts were recorded for this clonotype. The chain couples TRBV6-5 to TRBJ2-2, with 10 bases matching TRBD1. The J segment lost 6 bases and the V segment lost 4 bases, leaving 8 bases of the junction unmatched. Germline V CDR1 and CDR2: MNHEY, SVGAGI. The CDR3 totals 16 residues. The CDR3 DNA follows: TGTGCCAGCAGTTCCCGTCGGACAGGGGGTTCCGGGGAGCTGTTTTTT. It codes for CASSSRRTGGSGELFF.

The chain has TRBV6-1 and TRBJ2-2; D gene ambiguous. The CDR3 runs to 15 residues. Looked up from germline, CDR1 is MNHNS and CDR2 is SASEGT. The V gene lost 5 bases and the J gene lost 6 bases, with 16 bases spanning the gap. CDR3: CASSPLRTLSGELFF. CDR3 coding DNA: TGTGCCAGCAGTCCACTCCGGACCCTCTCCGGGGAGCTGTTTTTT.

This clonotype was seen ten or more times. CDR3 region: CASSLRVGTEAFF. The DNA of the CDR3 is TGTGCCAGCAGCCTCAGGGTAGGGACTGAAGCTTTCTTT. V is TRBV12-3 or TRBV12-4 and J is TRBJ1-1; D possibly corresponds to TRBD1 (5 bases). V dropped 6 bases and J dropped 5 bases, with 13 bases sitting between them. There are 13 residues in the CDR3.

V and J are TRBV3-1 and TRBJ2-5, with D uncertain. The CDR3 contains 15 residues. V lost 2 bases and J 1 base, leaving 11 bases between the germline ends. Germline CDR1 LGHDT, CDR2 YNNKEL (reference sequence). This CDR3 is CASSQFLGIQETQYF. CDR3 DNA: TGTGCCAGCAGCCAATTCTTGGGGATCCAAGAGACCCAGTACTTC.

In its sample, this clonotype was seen a few times. This chain joins TRBV24-1 and TRBJ2-3, with 7 bases lining up with TRBD1. The CDR3 runs to 16 residues. The V gene's germline CDR1 is KGHDR and CDR2 SFDVKD. With V trimmed by 3 bases and J by 7 bases, 12 bases remained unmatched. The CDR3 reads CATSDRKGQTLNTQYF. CDR3 sequence (DNA): TGTGCCACCAGTGATCGGAAGGGACAGACTTTGAATACGCAGTATTTT.

V usage is TRBV29-1 and J usage is TRBJ2-1; 8 bases match TRBD2. The CDR3 extends over 15 amino acids. The germline gives CDR1 SQVTM, CDR2 ANQGSEA. The trim removed 3 bases at V and 6 bases at J, leaving 10 bases unmatched. The chain's CDR3 is CSVDGAGGLFNEQFF. Here the CDR3 DNA reads TGCAGCGTTGACGGGGCGGGAGGCCTATTCAATGAGCAGTTCTTC.

The DNA for the CDR3 is TGTGCCAGCAGTGCAGGGGGAACCTACAATGAGCAGTTCTTC. Its translation is CASSAGGTYNEQFF. This chain links TRBV11-1 with TRBJ2-1; 7 bases agree with TRBD1. Germline V lookup: CDR1 SGHAT, CDR2 FQDESV (reference sequence). This CDR3 comprises 14 residues. After removal of 6 bases from V and 2 bases from J, the junction contained 4 bases not matched to a gene.

The chain links TRBV12-3 or TRBV12-4 to TRBJ1-6; no clear D gene. Between the trimmed V and J ends, which lost 0 bases and 8 bases, there was a span of 8 bases. The CDR3 loop spans 14 amino acids. The CDR3 DNA follows: TGTGCCAGCAGTTTAGCAGGGTGGGATTCACCCCTCCACTTT. Translation: CASSLAGWDSPLHF.

This clonotype appeared many times. The CDR3 reads CAWSAEGLAGGLGEQFF. CDR3 nucleotides: TGTGCCTGGAGTGCGGAAGGACTAGCGGGGGGGCTGGGTGAGCAGTTCTTC. This chain joins TRBV30 and TRBJ2-1; 15 nucleotides agree with TRBD2. CDR1 GTSNPN and CDR2 SVGIG come from the germline V gene (reference sequence). With V trimmed by 1 base and J by 9 bases, 10 bases remained unmatched. CDR3 length: 17 residues.

The rearrangement links TRBV20-1 to TRBJ1-6; no clear D. The V and J ends lost 0 bases and 10 bases respectively, with 13 bases between them. The CDR3 has 14 amino acids. Germline V gene sequence: CDR1 DFQATT, CDR2 SNEGSKA (reference sequence). The CDR3 sequence is CSAREPHLVSPLHF. The CDR3 DNA sequence: TGCAGTGCTAGAGAACCGCATCTTGTCTCACCCCTCCACTTT.

The genes are TRBV14 and TRBJ2-2; D not resolved. This CDR3 has 17 residues. Trimming cost V 0 bases and J 4 bases, with 15 bases left between them. Germline assignment: CDR1 SGHDN and CDR2 FVKESK. The CDR3 sequence is CASSQDHTNLATGELFF. CDR3 coding DNA: TGTGCCAGCAGCCAAGATCACACTAACCTCGCCACCGGGGAGCTGTTTTTT.

The rearrangement joins TRBV9 to TRBJ1-1, with TRBD1 as a possible D gene (6 bases). The CDR3 totals 15 residues. V lost 0 bases to trimming and J lost 5 bases, with 14 bases between them. Per germline, CDR1 SGDLS and CDR2 YYNGEE. Here the CDR3 reads CASSVVSQGWTEAFF. In DNA, the CDR3 is TGTGCCAGCAGCGTAGTCTCTCAGGGGTGGACTGAAGCTTTCTTT. The full variable domain, completed using reference TRBV9 and TRBJ1-1, is DSGVTQTPKHLITATGQRVTLRCSPRSGDLSVYWYQQSLDQGLQFLIQYYNGEERAKGNILERFSAQQFPDLHSELNLSSLELGDSALYFCASSVVSQGWTEAFFGQGTRLTVV.

V and J are TRBV29-1 and TRBJ2-5, with 10 positions matching TRBD1. The CDR3 contains 13 residues. After removal of 5 bases from V and 4 bases from J, the junction contained 4 bases not matched to a gene. Per germline, CDR1 SQVTM and CDR2 ANQGSEA. The DNA for the CDR3 is TGCAGCGTTAAGACAGGGGGCGGAGAGACCCAGTACTTC. Translation: CSVKTGGGETQYF.

The table lists this clonotype with a few counts. The rearrangement links TRBV20-1 to TRBJ1-2; no reliable D call. V lost 0 bases, J lost 8 bases, and 10 bases lay in between. The CDR3 consists of 12 residues. Per germline, CDR1 DFQATT and CDR2 SNEGSKA (reference sequence). The CDR3 DNA sequence: TGCAGTGCTAGAGACGGACGTCCGGGCTACACCTTC. This gives the protein CSARDGRPGYTF.

This clonotype was seen more than once but under ten times. V usage is TRBV28 and J usage is TRBJ2-7, with D perhaps matching TRBD2 (5 bases). Trimming pared 5 bases from V and 0 bases from J, leaving 11 bases between. This CDR3 has 14 residues. Looked up from germline, CDR1 is MDHEN and CDR2 is SYDVKM. The CDR3 is CASSPTGSSYEQYV. CDR3 DNA: TGTGCCAGCAGTCCGACGGGGAGCTCCTACGAGCAGTACGTC.

This clonotype was observed a few times. The DNA for the CDR3 is TGTGCCAGCAGTAGGGGATCTCCTAGCGGGGGAACAGATACGCAGTATTTT. Translated: CASSRGSPSGGTDTQYF. V and J are TRBV2 and TRBJ2-3; 10 bases fit TRBD2. Trimming cost V 5 bases and J 3 bases; bases outside gene matches: 11. Germline CDR1 reads SNHLY; CDR2 reads FYNNEI. The CDR3 loop spans 17 amino acids.

The chain couples TRBV15 to TRBJ2-6; D is perhaps TRBD2 (6 bases). Trimming cost V 5 bases and J 2 bases, with 16 bases left between them. Germline V lookup: CDR1 LNHNV, CDR2 YYDKDF (reference sequence). This CDR3 contains 17 residues. For the CDR3, the DNA is TGTGCCACCAGCGTCCCAGAATGGGGGGCTGGGGCCAACGTCCTGACTTTC. Its protein is CATSVPEWGAGANVLTF.

This clonotype was detected only a few times. This chain links TRBV4-2 with TRBJ2-5, with D possibly TRBD1 on 5 matching bases. Trimming stripped 0 bases from V and 3 bases from J, with 8 bases between. CDR1 LGHNA and CDR2 YNFKEQ come from the germline V gene. The CDR3 extends over 14 amino acids. The chain's CDR3 is CASSQEGQKETQYF. In DNA, the CDR3 is TGTGCCAGCAGCCAAGAGGGGCAGAAAGAGACCCAGTACTTC.

This clonotype was seen a handful of times. This chain joins TRBV7-8 and TRBJ1-1; tentatively, D is TRBD1 (6 bases). Germline CDR1 SGHVS, CDR2 FQNEAQ. Trimming removed 3 bases from V and 4 bases from J, with 9 bases in between. There are 13 residues in the CDR3. This CDR3 reads CASSFVGATEAFF. For the CDR3, the DNA is TGTGCCAGCAGCTTCGTGGGGGCCACTGAAGCTTTCTTT.

V is TRBV2 and J is TRBJ2-1; maybe TRBD1 (5 bases). Looked up from germline, CDR1 is SNHLY and CDR2 is FYNNEI. The CDR3 is 15 amino acids. V was trimmed by 4 bases and J by 5 bases, leaving 15 bases between them. The CDR3 region is CASSVLGRVDNEQFF. CDR3 DNA sequence: TGTGCCAGCAGTGTGCTGGGCAGGGTCGACAATGAGCAGTTCTTC.

The sample holds a few counts of this clonotype. The chain employs TRBV14 and TRBJ2-5, with TRBD2 matching over 10 bases. Trimming removed 3 bases from V and 3 bases from J; junction bases left unmatched: 4. The length of the CDR3 is 15 residues. Germline-derived CDR1 and CDR2 are SGHDN and FVKESK. The CDR3 DNA is TGTGCCAGCAGCCAGGGACTAGCGAATAAAGAGACCCAGTACTTC. Residues: CASSQGLANKETQYF.

This clonotype was seen a handful of times. The chain couples TRBV7-6 to TRBJ1-1, with 8 bases matching TRBD1. The CDR3 sequence is 16 residues long. Germline trimming cut 1 base from V and 0 bases from J; bases unmatched to any gene: 4. Germline lookup yields CDR1 SGHVS and CDR2 FNYEAQ. The CDR3 is CASSLVGQVVNTEAFF. The CDR3 region has the DNA TGTGCCAGCAGCTTAGTGGGACAGGTCGTGAACACTGAAGCTTTCTTT.

This clonotype was counted many times. The J gene is TRBJ1-4, the V gene TRBV29-1; TRBD1 is a possible D gene (5 bases). The CDR3 is 12 amino acids. The V gene's germline CDR1 is SQVTM and CDR2 ANQGSEA. Deletions cut 6 bases from V and 3 bases from J, with 8 bases between. Written as DNA, the CDR3 is TGCAGCGTACCGGGACCTAATGAAAAACTGTTTTTT. Its protein is CSVPGPNEKLFF.

This clonotype came up a few times. This chain connects TRBV2 to TRBJ2-5, with TRBD1 matching over 11 bases. The germline V gene encodes CDR1 SNHLY and CDR2 FYNNEI. The CDR3 covers 14 residues. Unmatched junction bases numbered 3, after V lost 5 bases and J lost 4 bases. CDR3 DNA: TGTGCCAGCAGTCAGGACAGGGGGCTAGAGACCCAGTACTTC. It encodes CASSQDRGLETQYF.

The V call is TRBV5-1, the J call TRBJ2-7; D is undetermined. Trimming cost V 1 base and J 2 bases, with 10 bases left between them. From germline, CDR1 is SGHRS and CDR2 YFSETQ. This CDR3 contains 14 residues. CDR3 amino acids: CASSLRRYPYEQYV. Here the CDR3 DNA reads TGCGCCAGCAGCTTGCGACGGTACCCCTACGAGCAGTACGTC.